What follows is one TCR beta chain and its context. Its antigen is still unknown. Profiling of TCR beta VDJ combinations and CDR3 sequences used genomic DNA as template. TCRdb re-called the reads with MiXCR, one entry per CDR3 protein. The data contain roughly 180,000 distinct CDR3 sequences, roughly half of them singletons. These data come from a study of CD8+CD57+ T cells in acquired aplastic anemia. General study findings and limits: Patients versus controls showed no significant CD8+ Simpson's diversity difference. It was found that some 30 CD8+ CDR3 sequences were shared between patients and controls.

Trimming at V came to 6 bases and at J to 0 bases, leaving 8 bases not matched to a gene. The CDR3 totals 16 residues. CDR1 and CDR2 (germline): SQVTM, ANQGSEA. The sequenced sample consisted of sorted CD4+, CD8+, or CD8+CD57+ T cells (not recorded which) from PBMCs. This TCR was recovered from a human donor in good health. The chain joins TRBV29-1 to TRBJ1-1, with 12 bases matching TRBD1. The CDR3 bases are TGCAGCGTGGGCCGGGACAGGGGGCGCGTGAACACTGAAGCTTTCTTT. Its translation: CSVGRDRGRVNTEAFF.